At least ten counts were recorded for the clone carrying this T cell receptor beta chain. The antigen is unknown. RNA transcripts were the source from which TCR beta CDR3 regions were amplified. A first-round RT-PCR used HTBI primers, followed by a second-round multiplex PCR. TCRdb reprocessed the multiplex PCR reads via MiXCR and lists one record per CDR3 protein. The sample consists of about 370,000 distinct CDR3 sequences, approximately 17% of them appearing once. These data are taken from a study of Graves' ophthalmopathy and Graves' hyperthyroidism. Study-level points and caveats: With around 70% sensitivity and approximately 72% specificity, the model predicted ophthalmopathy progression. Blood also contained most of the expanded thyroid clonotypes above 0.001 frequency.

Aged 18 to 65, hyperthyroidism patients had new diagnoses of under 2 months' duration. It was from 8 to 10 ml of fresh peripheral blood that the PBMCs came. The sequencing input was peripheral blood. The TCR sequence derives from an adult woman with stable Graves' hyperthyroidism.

CDR3 amino acids: CASSIPGQETQYF. The CDR3 nucleotides are TGTGCCAGCAGTATTCCGGGACAAGAGACCCAGTACTTC. The chain recombines TRBV6-2 or TRBV6-3 with TRBJ2-5; weak D call: TRBD2 (5 bases). Trimming left V 5 bases short and J 2 bases short, with 9 bases between. The germline V gene has CDR1 MNHEY and CDR2 SVGEGT. The CDR3 loop spans 13 amino acids.